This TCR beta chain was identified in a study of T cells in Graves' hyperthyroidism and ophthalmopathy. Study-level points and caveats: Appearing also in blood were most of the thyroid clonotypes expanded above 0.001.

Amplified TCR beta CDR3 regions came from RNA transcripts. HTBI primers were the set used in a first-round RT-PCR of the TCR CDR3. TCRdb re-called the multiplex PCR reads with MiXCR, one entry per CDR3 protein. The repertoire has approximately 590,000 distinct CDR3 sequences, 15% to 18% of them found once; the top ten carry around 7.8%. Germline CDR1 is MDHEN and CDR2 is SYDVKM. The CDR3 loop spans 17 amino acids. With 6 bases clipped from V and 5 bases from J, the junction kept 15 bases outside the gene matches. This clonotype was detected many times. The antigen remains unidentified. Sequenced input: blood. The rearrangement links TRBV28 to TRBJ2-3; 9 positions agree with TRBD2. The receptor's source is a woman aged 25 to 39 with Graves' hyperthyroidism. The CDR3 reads CASSLTVAGEGRDTQYF. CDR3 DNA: TGTGCCAGCAGCCTAACGGTAGCGGGAGAGGGAAGAGATACGCAGTATTTT.